The 15 T cell receptor beta chains listed next were all sequenced from one sample in a study of blood T cell repertoires in COVID-19. Sequenced by immunoSEQ multiplex PCR; TCRdb stores in-frame clones only, minus some. The top ten hold approximately 5.4% of the sample, which has roughly 100,000 clones, around 90% seen once. The sequenced material came from peripheral blood. These receptors came from a woman between 45 and 65 years old with COVID-19, enrolled during active disease.

Only one count was recorded for this clone. V usage is TRBV5-1 and J usage is TRBJ2-7, with D possibly being TRBD2 (6 bases). There are 14 residues in the CDR3. V lost 5 bases to trimming and J lost 0 bases, with 12 bases between them. The germline gives CDR1 SGHRS, CDR2 YFSETQ. The CDR3 DNA sequence: TGCGCCAGCAGGACTAGGGAAGGCTCCTACGAGCAGTACTTC. It translates to CASRTREGSYEQYF.

The chain uses TRBV14 and TRBJ1-1; D is unresolved. The CDR3 covers 13 residues. Trimming cost V 1 base and J 2 bases, with 5 bases left between them. CDR1 and CDR2 (germline): SGHDN, FVKESK. The CDR3 nucleotides are TGTGCCAGCAGCCAAGTCGGTAACACTGAAGCTTTCTTT. Protein product: CASSQVGNTEAFF.

V is TRBV7-2 and J is TRBJ1-5, with no clear D. Trimming shortened V by 5 bases and J by 0 bases, and 14 bases separated the two germline ends. The CDR3 contains 16 residues. CDR1 and CDR2 (germline): SGHTA, FQGNSA. The DNA for the CDR3 is TGTGCCAGCAGCAAAGAGGTAGCTACTAGCAATCAGCCCCAGCATTTT. Residues: CASSKEVATSNQPQHF. The full variable domain, with the rest looked up from reference TRBV7-2 and TRBJ1-5, is GAGVSQSPSNKVTEKGKDVELRCDPISGHTALYWYRQSLGQGLEFLIYFQGNSAPDKSGLPSDRFSAERTGGSVSTLTIQRTQQEDSAVYLCASSKEVATSNQPQHFGDGTRLSIL.

The gene calls are TRBV5-1 and TRBJ2-5; no definite D call. The V gene lost 0 bases and the J gene lost 5 bases, with 5 bases spanning the gap. The CDR3 length is 12 residues. Germline CDR1 is SGHRS and CDR2 is YFSETQ. CDR3 amino acids: CASSLDLETQYF. In DNA, the CDR3 is TGCGCCAGCAGCTTGGATCTCGAGACCCAGTACTTC.

The V and J genes are TRBV9 and TRBJ2-3; tentatively, D is TRBD1 (5 bases). Trimming left V 3 bases short and J 0 bases short, with 11 bases between. The CDR3 is 15 amino acids. Per germline, CDR1 SGDLS and CDR2 YYNGEE. The CDR3 DNA reads TGTGCCAGCAGCGGTGACAGCTCTAGCACAGATACGCAGTATTTT. Translated: CASSGDSSSTDTQYF.

V and J are TRBV24-1 and TRBJ1-5; no clear D. CDR3 size: 14 residues. From germline, CDR1 is KGHDR and CDR2 SFDVKD. Trimming stripped 4 bases from V and 0 bases from J, with 6 bases between. The CDR3 nucleotides read TGTGCCACCAGTGACTATAATAGCAATCAGCCCCAGCATTTT. Translation: CATSDYNSNQPQHF.

The chain has TRBV14 and TRBJ2-1; 8 nucleotides align to TRBD2. The germline CDR1 and CDR2 sequences are SGHDN and FVKESK. This CDR3 spans 17 amino acids. The ends lost 0 bases at V and 3 bases at J; junction bases unmatched: 7. The CDR3 bases are TGTGCCAGCAGCCAAGATTCAGGGACTAGGGTCTACAATGAGCAGTTCTTC. As protein: CASSQDSGTRVYNEQFF.

The V gene is TRBV9, the J gene TRBJ2-3; 7 nucleotides agree with TRBD1. Germline lookup yields CDR1 SGDLS and CDR2 YYNGEE. Trimming removed 2 bases from V and 2 bases from J; junction bases left unmatched: 8. This CDR3 contains 16 residues. The CDR3 here is CASSVQGDLPTDTQYF. Written as DNA, the CDR3 is TGTGCCAGCAGCGTTCAGGGGGACCTCCCCACAGATACGCAGTATTTT.

This chain uses TRBV7-2 with TRBJ1-6; TRBD1 is a possible D gene (5 bases). The CDR3 has 16 amino acids. Deletions cut 5 bases from V and 0 bases from J, with 11 bases between. Germline-derived CDR1 and CDR2 are SGHTA and FQGNSA. The CDR3 nucleotides read TGTGCCAGCAGCCGTTACAGGAGCTCCTATAATTCACCCCTCCACTTT. This gives the protein CASSRYRSSYNSPLHF.

Only a few counts were recorded for this clone. The gene calls are TRBV3-1 (or the pseudogene TRBV3-2) and TRBJ1-6, with 7 bases aligning to TRBD1. The V segment lost 4 bases and the J segment 5 bases; nucleotides outside the gene matches: 8. The CDR3 loop spans 16 amino acids. Looked up from germline, CDR1 is LGHDT and CDR2 is YNNKEL (reference sequence). The CDR3 sequence is CASSLGSQGNNSPLHF. As DNA, the CDR3 is TGTGCCAGCAGCCTCGGATCACAGGGGAATAATTCACCCCTCCACTTT.

The chain employs TRBV30 and TRBJ2-1, with 10 bases aligning to TRBD1. V lost 3 bases to trimming and J lost 4 bases; unmatched junction nucleotides: 3. Germline V gene sequence: CDR1 GTSNPN, CDR2 SVGIG (reference sequence). The CDR3 runs to 14 residues. CDR3 nucleotides: TGTGCCTGGAGCGGGGGACAGGGGTACAATGAGCAGTTCTTC. Protein: CAWSGGQGYNEQFF.

This chain connects TRBV3-1 (or the pseudogene TRBV3-2) to TRBJ2-7; no reliable D call. This CDR3 is built from 13 residues. Germline lookup yields CDR1 LGHDT and CDR2 YNNKEL (reference sequence). Trimming pared 11 bases from V and 0 bases from J, leaving 14 bases between. The CDR3: CAGDPASSYEQYF. In nucleotides, the CDR3 is TGTGCCGGAGACCCGGCTAGCTCCTACGAGCAGTACTTC.

V gene TRBV3-1 (or the pseudogene TRBV3-2) combines with J gene TRBJ2-7, with a tentative D call TRBD1 (5 bases). Trimming took off 5 bases at V and 6 bases at J, with 23 bases between the two ends. Germline V gene sequence: CDR1 LGHDT, CDR2 YNNKEL (reference sequence). The CDR3 is 16 amino acids. CDR3 in amino acids: CASSVKGPKALGEQYF. DNA of the CDR3: TGTGCCAGCAGCGTAAAGGGGCCTAAGGCCCTTGGCGAGCAGTACTTC.

The chain joins TRBV12-3 or TRBV12-4 to TRBJ2-5; the D is unclear. The V gene lost 3 bases and the J gene lost 5 bases, with 10 bases spanning the gap. The CDR3 loop spans 13 amino acids. The DNA of the CDR3 is TGTGCCAGCAGTTTTTGGGCGTTGGAGACCCAGTACTTC. This encodes CASSFWALETQYF.

This clone was observed a single time. The CDR3 DNA reads TGTGCCAGCAGTTTAATGAGGGACAGGGGCCACGAGCAGTACTTC. This encodes CASSLMRDRGHEQYF. The chain carries TRBV27 and TRBJ2-7; 10 positions match TRBD1. This CDR3 is built from 15 residues. Germline V gene sequence: CDR1 MNHEY, CDR2 SMNVEV (reference sequence). V shed 2 bases and J 5 bases; nucleotides not matched to a gene: 6.